The sequence of this T cell receptor beta chain was determined in a study of blood T cell repertoires in COVID-19. Across the study: Specimens from acute and convalescent COVID-19 originated in the United States, Italy and Spain. In each case, the material was cDNA or gDNA derived from T cells, B-cell-depleted T cells, or PBMCs.

The CDR3 totals 13 residues. V was shortened by 7 bases and J by 3 bases, with 10 bases between the two germline ends. Looked up from germline, CDR1 is MNHEY and CDR2 is SVGAGI. Original handling: It was from reference gene primer amplification that nucleated cell counts were estimated. Produced via immunoSEQ multiplex PCR; TCRdb's table is partial and in-frame only. V and J calls and clone size are given by that table; D and trimming were obtained from the DNA. Here the sample spans under 150,000 clones, approximately 81% being singletons. V usage is TRBV6-5 and J usage is TRBJ2-1, with D perhaps matching TRBD1 (6 bases). This TCR was sampled from a human donor in a cohort sampled during active COVID-19. Sequenced: peripheral blood. This chain's CDR3 is CASKQGGYNEQFF. Written as DNA, the CDR3 is TGTGCCAGCAAACAGGGTGGCTACAATGAGCAGTTCTTC.